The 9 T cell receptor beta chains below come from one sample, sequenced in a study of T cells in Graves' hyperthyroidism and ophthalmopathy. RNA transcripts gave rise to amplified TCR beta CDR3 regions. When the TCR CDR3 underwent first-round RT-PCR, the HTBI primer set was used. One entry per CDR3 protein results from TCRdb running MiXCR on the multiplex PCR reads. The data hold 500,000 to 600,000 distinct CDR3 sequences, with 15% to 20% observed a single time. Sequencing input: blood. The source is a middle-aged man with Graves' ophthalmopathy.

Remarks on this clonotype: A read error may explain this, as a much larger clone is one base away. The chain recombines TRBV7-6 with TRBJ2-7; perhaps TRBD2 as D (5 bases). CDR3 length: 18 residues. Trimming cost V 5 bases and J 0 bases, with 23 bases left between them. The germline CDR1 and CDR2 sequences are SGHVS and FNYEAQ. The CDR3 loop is CASSLMGPDSADSYEQYF. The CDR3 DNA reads TGTGCCAGCAGCCTAATGGGTCCCGATAGCGCCGACTCCTACGAGCAGTACTTC.

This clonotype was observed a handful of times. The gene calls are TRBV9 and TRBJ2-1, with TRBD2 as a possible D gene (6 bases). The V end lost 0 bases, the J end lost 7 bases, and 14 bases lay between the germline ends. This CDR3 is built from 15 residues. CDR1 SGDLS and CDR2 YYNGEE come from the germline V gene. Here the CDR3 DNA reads TGTGCCAGCAGCGTAGTCGACGGGGGTCCGAATGAGCAGTTCTTC. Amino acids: CASSVVDGGPNEQFF. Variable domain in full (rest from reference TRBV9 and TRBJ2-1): DSGVTQTPKHLITATGQRVTLRCSPRSGDLSVYWYQQSLDQGLQFLIQYYNGEERAKGNILERFSAQQFPDLHSELNLSSLELGDSALYFCASSVVDGGPNEQFFGPGTRLTVL.

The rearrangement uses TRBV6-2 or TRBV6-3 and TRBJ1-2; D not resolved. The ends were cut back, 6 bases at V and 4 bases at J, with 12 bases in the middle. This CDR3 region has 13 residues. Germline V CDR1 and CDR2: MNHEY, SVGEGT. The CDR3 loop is CASSWEGTYGYTF. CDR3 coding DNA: TGTGCCAGCAGCTGGGAGGGTACCTATGGCTACACCTTC.

CDR3 bases: TGTGCCAGCAGACCCCGGACTAGCGGGAACTACAATGAGCAGTTCTTC. Translated, it gives CASRPRTSGNYNEQFF. The chain uses TRBV6-2 or TRBV6-3 and TRBJ2-1; 12 bases align to TRBD2. The CDR3 totals 16 residues. V was pared by 6 bases and J by 3 bases, with 6 bases of the junction left unmatched. CDR1 MNHEY and CDR2 SVGEGT come from the germline V gene.

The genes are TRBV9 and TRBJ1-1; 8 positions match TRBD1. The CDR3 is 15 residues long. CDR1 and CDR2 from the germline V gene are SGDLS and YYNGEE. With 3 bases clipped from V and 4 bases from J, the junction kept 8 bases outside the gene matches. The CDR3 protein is CASSAQDRVGTEAFF. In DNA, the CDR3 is TGTGCCAGCAGCGCCCAGGACAGGGTGGGCACTGAAGCTTTCTTT.

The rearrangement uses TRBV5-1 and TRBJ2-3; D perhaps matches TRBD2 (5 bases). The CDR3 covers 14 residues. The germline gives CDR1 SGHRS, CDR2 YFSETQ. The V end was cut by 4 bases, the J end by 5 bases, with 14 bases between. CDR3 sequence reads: CASSPPTRQDTQYF. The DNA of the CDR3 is TGCGCCAGCAGCCCACCTACTAGACAAGATACGCAGTATTTT.

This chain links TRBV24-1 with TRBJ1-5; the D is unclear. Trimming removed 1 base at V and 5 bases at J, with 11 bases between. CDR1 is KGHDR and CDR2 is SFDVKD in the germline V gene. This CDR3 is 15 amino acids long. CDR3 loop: CATSDFPRRDQPQHF. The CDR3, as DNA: TGTGCCACCAGTGATTTTCCCAGGCGCGATCAGCCCCAGCATTTT.

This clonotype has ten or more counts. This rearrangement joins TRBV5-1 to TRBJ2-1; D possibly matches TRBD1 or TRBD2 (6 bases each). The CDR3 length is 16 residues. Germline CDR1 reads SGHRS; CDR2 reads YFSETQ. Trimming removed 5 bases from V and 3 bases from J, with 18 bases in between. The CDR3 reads CASSLGSGALYNEQFF. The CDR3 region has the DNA TGCGCCAGCAGTTTAGGGTCGGGGGCGCTCTACAATGAGCAGTTCTTC.

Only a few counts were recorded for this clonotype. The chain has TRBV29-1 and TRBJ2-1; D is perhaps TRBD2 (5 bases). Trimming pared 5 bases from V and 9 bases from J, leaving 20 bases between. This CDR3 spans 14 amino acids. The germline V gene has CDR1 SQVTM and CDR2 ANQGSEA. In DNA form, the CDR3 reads TGCAGCGTTAACTTCGGGAACCCGGCGGCTGAGCAGTTCTTC. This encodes CSVNFGNPAAEQFF.